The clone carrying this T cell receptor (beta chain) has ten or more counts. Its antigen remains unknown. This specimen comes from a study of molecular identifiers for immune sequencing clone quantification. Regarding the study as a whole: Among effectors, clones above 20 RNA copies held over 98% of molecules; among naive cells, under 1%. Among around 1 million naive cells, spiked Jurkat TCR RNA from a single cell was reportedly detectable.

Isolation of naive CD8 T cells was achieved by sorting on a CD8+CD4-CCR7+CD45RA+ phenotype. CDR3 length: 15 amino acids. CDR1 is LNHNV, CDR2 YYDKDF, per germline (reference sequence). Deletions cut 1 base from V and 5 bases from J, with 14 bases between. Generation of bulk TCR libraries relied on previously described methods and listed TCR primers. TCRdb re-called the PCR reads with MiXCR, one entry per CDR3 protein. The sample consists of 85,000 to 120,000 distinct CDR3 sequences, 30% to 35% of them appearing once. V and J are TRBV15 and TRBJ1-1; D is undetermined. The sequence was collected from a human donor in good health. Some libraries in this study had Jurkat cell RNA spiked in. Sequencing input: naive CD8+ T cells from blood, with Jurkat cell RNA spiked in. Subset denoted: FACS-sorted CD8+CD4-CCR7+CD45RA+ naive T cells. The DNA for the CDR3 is TGTGCCACCAGCAGAGCAGTGGCGCCCGGGACTGAAGCTTTCTTT. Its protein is CATSRAVAPGTEAFF.